This T cell receptor (beta chain) originates from a study of chronic HIV infection and antiretroviral therapy. This clonotype was seen a handful of times. MiXCR, applied by TCRdb to the 5' RACE reads, yields one record per CDR3 protein. Found here are 30,000 or so distinct CDR3 sequences, more than 7.5% of them singletons; the top ten hold more than 2%. V lost 1 base to trimming and J lost 7 bases; unmatched junction nucleotides: 3. Germline loops: CDR1 LGHNA, CDR2 YNFKEQ. CDR3 size: 14 residues. Sequencing input: peripheral blood. The sequence came from an adult who had HIV and had not received antiretroviral therapy, or was an uninfected healthy control (not recorded which). This chain connects TRBV4-2 to TRBJ1-4, with TRBD1 matching over 7 bases. CDR3: CASSQATGSEKLFF. CDR3 coding DNA: TGTGCCAGCAGCCAAGCGACAGGGTCTGAAAAACTGTTTTTT.